These 10 T cell receptor beta chains were sequenced from one sample in a study of cytomegalovirus exposure and HLA in healthy donors. The study ran its PCR with 60 Vbeta and 13 Jbeta primers. Assay: immunoSEQ multiplex PCR; the TCRdb copy retains only in-frame clones and omits some. The sample contains fewer than 70,000 clones, 60% to 75% of which appear only once. The sequenced sample was PBMCs. These TCRs come from a male donor in good health and CMV-seropositive.

The V gene is TRBV4-1, the J gene TRBJ2-1, with no clear D. The CDR3 length is 12 residues. CDR1 MGHRA and CDR2 YSYEKL come from the germline V gene. V was pared by 1 base and J by 15 bases, with 13 bases between. In DNA, the CDR3 is TGCGCCAGCAGCCAAGTCCCTGGGCTACGGTTCTTC. It specifies CASSQVPGLRFF.

V is TRBV30 and J is TRBJ1-4; possibly TRBD1 for D (5 bases). V lost 5 bases and J lost 4, with 8 bases in between. Germline values: CDR1 GTSNPN, CDR2 SVGIG (reference sequence). CDR3 length: 12 amino acids. The DNA for the CDR3 is TGTGCCTGGGGACAAGATAATGAAAAACTGTTTTTT. It translates to CAWGQDNEKLFF.

The rearrangement links TRBV11-2 to TRBJ2-7; D is unclear. The CDR3 has 14 amino acids. Germline V gene lookup returns CDR1 SGHAT and CDR2 FQNNGV. Trimming cost V 1 base and J 3 bases, with 10 bases left between them. DNA of the CDR3: TGTGCCAGCAGCTTAGTACAGATGGGCTACGAGCAGTACTTC. This sequence encodes CASSLVQMGYEQYF.

V usage is TRBV9 and J usage is TRBJ2-2; no firm D call. This CDR3 is built from 14 residues. Germline lookup yields CDR1 SGDLS and CDR2 YYNGEE. V gave up 4 bases and J gave up 4 bases, with 11 bases separating them. CDR3 DNA: TGTGCCAGCAGCCCACTCCTCCTCACCGGGGAGCTGTTTTTT. Protein sequence: CASSPLLLTGELFF.

The chain has TRBV5-1 and TRBJ2-7; tentative D call: TRBD2 (6 bases). The CDR3 spans 14 residues. CDR1 and CDR2 (germline): SGHRS, YFSETQ. V shed 0 bases and J shed 2 bases, with 9 bases lying between them. This CDR3 is CASSLGGDPYEQYF. The DNA of the CDR3 is TGCGCCAGCAGCTTGGGGGGGGACCCCTACGAGCAGTACTTC. Full variable domain (outside the CDR3, taken from reference TRBV5-1 and TRBJ2-7): KAGVTQTPRYLIKTRGQQVTLSCSPISGHRSVSWYQQTPGQGLQFLFEYFSETQRNKGNFPGRFSGRQFSNSRSEMNVSTLELGDSALYLCASSLGGDPYEQYFGPGTRLTVT.

This clone was counted a single time. V gene TRBV6-6 combines with J gene TRBJ2-5, with D perhaps TRBD1 (6 bases). The assigned J gene may be wrong: the sequence end matches TRBJ2-7 better. In germline, CDR1 is MNHNY, CDR2 SVGAGI (reference sequence). CDR3 size: 15 residues. CDR3 sequence: CASSYSAGPGDEQYF. The CDR3 nucleotides are TGTGCCAGCAGTTACTCCGCAGGCCCAGGGGACGAGCAGTACTTC.

The V and J genes are TRBV6-6 and TRBJ1-1; tentative D call: TRBD1 (5 bases). The CDR3 is 13 residues long. Germline CDR1 and CDR2: MNHNY and SVGAGI (reference sequence). V shed 5 bases and J shed 5 bases, with 12 bases lying between them. Written as DNA, the CDR3 is TGTGCCAGCAGTCATCAGGGCACGACTGAAGCTTTCTTT. It codes for CASSHQGTTEAFF.

This chain links TRBV4-3 with TRBJ2-2, with 7 bases lining up with TRBD1. This CDR3 contains 16 residues. With 4 bases clipped from V and 7 bases from J, the junction kept 12 bases outside the gene matches. Per germline, CDR1 LGHNA and CDR2 YSLEER. The CDR3 reads CASSPLGPRGFGELFF. The CDR3 DNA follows: TGCGCCAGCAGCCCTTTGGGTCCCAGGGGGTTCGGGGAGCTGTTTTTT.

The chain is built from TRBV5-4 and TRBJ2-7; 8 bases fit TRBD1. J lost 3 bases, V lost 4 bases, and 9 bases had no gene match. The CDR3 covers 15 residues. Germline loops: CDR1 SGHNT, CDR2 YYREEE (reference sequence). The DNA of the CDR3 is TGTGCCAGCAGCCGTTCCGGGACAGGCGGCTACGAGCAGTACTTC. It translates to CASSRSGTGGYEQYF.

J is TRBJ2-5 and V is TRBV2, with 7 bases aligning to TRBD1. J was trimmed by 4 bases and V by 6 bases; bases with no gene match: 5. The CDR3 runs to 13 residues. Germline CDR1 SNHLY, CDR2 FYNNEI. The CDR3: CASRWDSPETQYF. In DNA form, the CDR3 reads TGTGCCAGCAGATGGGACAGCCCAGAGACCCAGTACTTC.